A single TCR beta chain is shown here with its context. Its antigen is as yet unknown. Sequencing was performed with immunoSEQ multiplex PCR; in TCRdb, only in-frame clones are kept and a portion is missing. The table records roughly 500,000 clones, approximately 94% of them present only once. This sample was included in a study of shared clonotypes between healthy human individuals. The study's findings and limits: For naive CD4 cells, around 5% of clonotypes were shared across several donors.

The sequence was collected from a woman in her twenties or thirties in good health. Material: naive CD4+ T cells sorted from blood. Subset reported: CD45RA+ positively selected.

CDR3 region: CASSRYGLAGDAEQYF. In nucleotides, the CDR3 is TGTGCCAGTAGTAGGTACGGACTAGCGGGAGACGCCGAGCAGTACTTC. The gene calls are TRBV19 and TRBJ2-5; 13 positions match TRBD2. The J call is uncertain, as TRBJ2-7 better fits the DNA end. Germline V lookup: CDR1 LNHDA, CDR2 SQIVND (reference sequence). The CDR3 extends over 16 amino acids.